Sequencing of this T cell receptor (beta chain) was carried out in a study of blood T cell repertoires in COVID-19. On the study more broadly: Some COVID-19 samples were acute and others convalescent; all came from the United States, Italy and Spain. T cells, B-cell-depleted T cells, or PBMCs supplied cDNA or gDNA.

The study drew participants aged about 18 to 89 years from about two dozen US areas. Assignments of participants to cohorts depended upon their own reported clinical history. Germline V gives CDR1 SNHLY, CDR2 FYNNEI. The CDR3 loop spans 15 amino acids. The trim removed 6 bases at V and 4 bases at J, leaving 5 bases unmatched. The assay was immunoSEQ multiplex PCR, and TCRdb's table has in-frame clones only and misses some. The sample consists of 200,000 or so clones, 80% to 90% of them appearing once. Sequencing was done on a sample of PBMCs or T cells enriched from blood (not recorded which). The V and J genes are TRBV2 and TRBJ2-3; 12 bases agree with TRBD2. The TCR sequence derives from a woman aged 40 to 50 with acute COVID-19. In DNA, the CDR3 is TGTGCCAGCAGCCGGACTAGCGGGATTTCAGATACGCAGTATTTT. This gives the protein CASSRTSGISDTQYF.